This T cell receptor (beta chain) was documented in a study of early T cells in non-severe SARS-CoV-2 infection. Study at large: Investigators sequenced bulk RNA drawn from unsorted whole blood, and chains remained unpaired. Study-level results: The matching step, a VDJdb search, favored anti-spike CD8 responses and missed private and CD4 specificities.

Researchers attached unique molecular identifiers to individual cDNA molecules. One entry per CDR3 protein results from TCRdb running MiXCR on the 5' RACE reads. The data show about 60,000 distinct CDR3 sequences, with 10% to 15% seen just once and around 4.7% held by the top ten. This clonotype has ten or more counts. Its target is unknown. Per germline, CDR1 KGHSH and CDR2 LQKENI. Losses at the gene ends were 6 bases for V and 3 bases for J; bases not matched to a gene: 8. The CDR3 runs 15 residues. This TCR derives from an adult who was a healthcare worker with PCR-confirmed SARS-CoV-2 infection or an uninfected control (not recorded which). This rearrangement joins TRBV18 to TRBJ2-3; the match to TRBD2 covers 8 bases. Sample: whole blood. The CDR3 bases are TGTGCCAGCTCCACTAGCGGTGGTAATACAGATACGCAGTATTTT. The encoded protein is CASSTSGGNTDTQYF.